These 5 T cell receptor beta chains came from one sample sequenced in a study of T cell responses to AZD1222 COVID-19 vaccine. Repertoires were generated with immunoSEQ multiplex PCR, while TCRdb's copy carries only in-frame clones and drops some. The sample holds under 140,000 clones, around nine tenths seen once. The sample here was peripheral blood, taken 28 days after the second AZD1222 dose. Every receptor here comes from an adult who received the AZD1222 COVID-19 vaccine.

J is TRBJ2-7 and V is TRBV6-5; D perhaps matches TRBD1 (6 bases). In germline, CDR1 is MNHEY, CDR2 SVGAGI. This CDR3 region has 13 residues. The V end lost 6 bases, the J end lost 0 bases, and 9 bases lay between the germline ends. The CDR3 sequence is CASRDSNSYEQYF. In DNA, the CDR3 is TGTGCCAGCAGGGACAGTAACTCCTACGAGCAGTACTTC.

This clone was counted once. This chain connects TRBV23-1 to TRBJ2-7; TRBD1 matches 9 bases. TRBV23-1 is identified as an open reading frame with a role that is uncertain. The length of the CDR3 is 16 residues. V was clipped by 3 bases and J by 1 base; unmatched bases: 7. The CDR3 DNA sequence: TGCGCCAGCAGTCACCCGGACAGGGGAGGTTCCTACGAGCAGTACTTC. It is translated as CASSHPDRGGSYEQYF.

The V gene is TRBV6-2 or TRBV6-3, the J gene TRBJ2-7, with TRBD2 as a possible D gene (5 bases). CDR3 length: 13 residues. Trimming took off 2 bases at V and 0 bases at J, with 5 bases between the two ends. Germline V CDR1 and CDR2: MNHEY, SVGEGT. The CDR3 DNA reads as TGTGCCAGCAGTTACGACTACTCCTACGAGCAGTACTTC. Its translation: CASSYDYSYEQYF.

The chain couples TRBV7-2 to TRBJ1-2; maybe TRBD1 (6 bases). V lost 0 bases to trimming and J lost 7 bases, with 15 bases between them. CDR3 length: 15 amino acids. Looked up from germline, CDR1 is SGHTA and CDR2 is FQGNSA. This CDR3 reads CASSLAPGQSFGYTF. CDR3 nucleotides: TGTGCCAGCAGCTTAGCCCCGGGACAATCCTTTGGCTACACCTTC. The full variable domain, its missing parts supplied by reference TRBV7-2 and TRBJ1-2, is GAGVSQSPSNKVTEKGKDVELRCDPISGHTALYWYRQSLGQGLEFLIYFQGNSAPDKSGLPSDRFSAERTGGSVSTLTIQRTQQEDSAVYLCASSLAPGQSFGYTFGSGTRLTVV.

J is TRBJ2-1 and V is TRBV3-1 (or the pseudogene TRBV3-2), with 7 bases aligning to TRBD2. Germline trimming cut 6 bases from V and 2 bases from J; bases unmatched to any gene: 7. Germline CDR1 is LGHDT and CDR2 is YNNKEL (reference sequence). The CDR3 is 15 residues long. The chain's CDR3 is CASREGSGAYNEQFF. Written as DNA, the CDR3 is TGTGCCAGCAGGGAAGGGAGCGGGGCCTACAATGAGCAGTTCTTC.